Listed below are T cell receptor beta chains from one sample, sequenced in a study of cytomegalovirus exposure and HLA in healthy donors. Some clones are missing from TCRdb's copy, which holds only in-frame ones; the method was immunoSEQ multiplex PCR. The sample lists around 180,000 clones; more than 70% were seen once. The sequencing input was PBMCs. Every receptor here comes from a woman younger than 30 in good health and CMV-seronegative. The CDR3 runs from the conserved cysteine through the conserved F or W.

TRBV5-5 | CASSPAIANTEAFF
TRBV9 | CASSVDATGVNQPQHF
TRBV7-2 | CASSSHPGDLETQYF
TRBV5-1 | CASSGAGPGNSPLHF
TRBV2 | CASTEQGGDYGYTF
TRBV2 | CASERGQETQYF
TRBV6-5 | CASRPQGNSNQPQHF
TRBV2 | CASKAGVYNEQFF
TRBV11-1 | CASSQSGTGGRGEQYF
TRBV5-6 | CASSSTARPHEKLFF
TRBV19 | CASSLGQSSSYEQYF
TRBV7-6 | CASSLSRGPTGELFF
TRBV2 | CASSDGQDTQYF
TRBV6-1 | CASSEEEYYGYTF
TRBV5-6 | CASSLITGRETQYF
TRBV5-1 | CASSLGANRGEKLFF
TRBV19 | CASSGGAGVGYEQYF
TRBV5-4 | CASSQPTGLNSPLHF
TRBV7-2 | CASSLEAGEAFF
TRBV19 | CASSIDGQGNSPLHF
TRBV11-3 | CASSLGEGAEQFF
TRBV27 | CASRLAGLTDTQYF
TRBV7-9 | CASSQNSRGNTGELFF
TRBV27 | CASSLLASVNSNQPQHF
TRBV5-4 | CASSLGTGSTRRGEKLFF
TRBV5-6 | CASSPDRGALGTIYF
TRBV20-1 | CSATQGGELFF
TRBV29-1 | CSVDGTSGNTGELFF
TRBV11-2 | CASSLRTSPNNEQFF
TRBV28 | CASSFGAFSYEQYF
TRBV7-6 | CASSQGLASETQYF
TRBV27 | CASMNRGYTGELFF
TRBV5-1 | CASSLYAGANTGELFF
TRBV6-1 | CASSERTVPEAFF
TRBV6-1 | CASSGWQYEQYF
TRBV5-5 | CASSLRRDSYGYTF
TRBV19 | CASSIGGEPNQPQHF
TRBV30 | CAWRHGLYGGYTF
TRBV5-6 | CASSRGDGNTIYF
TRBV4-1 | CASSLGQPTNEKLFF
TRBV5-8 | CASSLGQPGEHEQYF
TRBV15 | CATSREQLAGNEQYF
TRBV6-5 | CASSYEARVFYNEQFF
TRBV4-1 | CASSQGPGHHEQYF
TRBV6-1 | CASSDPGQGLDEQYF
TRBV4-1 | CASSQGSFRGTYEQYF
TRBV11-2 | CASSLQGAQPQHF
TRBV7-2 | CASSHDRGGYNEQFF